This entry lists 24 T cell receptor beta chains sequenced from one sample in a study of cytomegalovirus exposure and HLA in healthy donors (dated by TCRdb to between 2016 and 2019). Preparation of the library involved the immunoSEQ multiplex PCR assay. For the multiplex PCR, a mixture combining 60 forward primers for TCR Vbeta segments and 13 reverse primers for TCR Jbeta segments was used. The immuneACCESS repertoire file appears here via TCRdb, limited to in-frame rearrangements. These files lack a portion of the clones; in checked studies, under half of the deficit traces to unresolved V genes, and the cause of the others is not known. The sample contains around 120,000 clones, 70% to 80% of them found a single time. The ten top clones hold roughly 2.7% of the sample. Sequencing input: PBMCs. The receptors here all came from a man aged 50-60 years in good health and CMV-seropositive.

The J gene is TRBJ2-1, the V gene TRBV5-4, with 15 bases lining up with TRBD2. Germline CDR1 reads SGHNT; CDR2 reads YYREEE (reference sequence). The CDR3 consists of 17 residues. Trimming removed 4 bases from V and 1 base from J; junction bases left unmatched: 3. CDR3 DNA: TGTGCCAGCAGCCACGGGACTAGCGGGGGGTCCTACAATGAGCAGTTCTTC. This codes for CASSHGTSGGSYNEQFF.

This clone was seen only a few times. This CDR3 is CASSPVALQETQYF. DNA for the CDR3: TGTGCCAGCAGCCCGGTGGCACTACAAGAGACCCAGTACTTC. The chain is built from TRBV7-2 and TRBJ2-5; no clear D gene. V lost 5 bases and J lost 2, with 12 bases in between. This CDR3 comprises 14 residues. Looked up from germline, CDR1 is SGHTA and CDR2 is FQGNSA.

The chain combines TRBV7-2 with TRBJ2-2; 7 bases fit TRBD2. With 4 bases clipped from V and 1 base from J, the junction kept 3 bases outside the gene matches. Per the germline V gene, CDR1 is SGHTA and CDR2 is FQGNSA. This CDR3 contains 15 residues. This CDR3 is CASSSGGRNTGELFF. As DNA, the CDR3 is TGTGCCAGCAGCTCGGGGGGAAGGAACACCGGGGAGCTGTTTTTT.

The rearrangement joins TRBV28 to TRBJ1-2; no reliable D call. Germline V gene sequence: CDR1 MDHEN, CDR2 SYDVKM. The V and J ends lost 2 bases and 8 bases respectively, with 18 bases between them. This CDR3 comprises 15 residues. DNA for the CDR3: TGTGCCAGCAGTTTAGTCGGAATGGGAGAGCTCGGCTACACCTTC. Protein product: CASSLVGMGELGYTF.

This clone was seen only once. V is TRBV2 and J is TRBJ2-3; 15 bases align to TRBD2. The CDR3 totals 17 residues. Germline V gene lookup returns CDR1 SNHLY and CDR2 FYNNEI. The V segment lost 7 bases and the J segment 1 base; nucleotides outside the gene matches: 6. The DNA for the CDR3 is TGTGCCAGCACCGGGACTAGCGGGAGGATGCGCACAGATACGCAGTATTTT. Encoded protein: CASTGTSGRMRTDTQYF.

This chain uses TRBV6-6 with TRBJ2-7; no firm D call. The CDR3 sequence is 11 residues long. V was clipped by 4 bases and J by 7 bases, with 8 bases between them. CDR1 is MNHNY and CDR2 is SVGAGI in the germline V gene (reference sequence). Here the CDR3 DNA reads TGTGCCAGCAGTTGGGCGACAGAGCAGTACTTC. This translates into CASSWATEQYF.

This clone was seen once. V usage is TRBV19 and J usage is TRBJ2-5, with 8 positions matching TRBD1. The J call may not be correct, given that the DNA end is closer to TRBJ2-7. In germline, CDR1 is LNHDA, CDR2 SQIVND (reference sequence). This CDR3 spans 14 amino acids. In DNA, the CDR3 is TGTGCCAGTAGTACTCAGGGGGCAGCCCGCGAGCAGTACTTC. It specifies CASSTQGAAREQYF.

V is TRBV7-2 and J is TRBJ2-7, with TRBD1 matching over 7 bases. The CDR3 length is 15 residues. Germline-derived CDR1 and CDR2 are SGHTA and FQGNSA. Losses at the gene ends were 3 bases for V and 3 bases for J; bases not matched to a gene: 8. For the CDR3, the DNA is TGTGCCAGCAGCTTCCCCGGGACAGCTATCTACGAGCAGTACTTC. It yields the protein CASSFPGTAIYEQYF.

The chain joins TRBV5-1 to TRBJ1-2; 8 bases are a match to TRBD1. Trimming at V came to 0 bases and at J to 3 bases, leaving 1 base not matched to a gene. The CDR3 length is 14 residues. CDR1 and CDR2 from the germline V gene are SGHRS and YFSETQ. The CDR3 DNA reads as TGCGCCAGCAGCTTGGGGACAGGGCACTATGGCTACACCTTC. Amino acids: CASSLGTGHYGYTF.

The chain has TRBV19 and TRBJ1-4; D ambiguous. The CDR3 runs 17 residues. CDR1 and CDR2 (germline): LNHDA, SQIVND (reference sequence). Trimming took off 0 bases at V and 0 bases at J, with 11 bases between the two ends. The CDR3 protein is CASSIDPDVATNEKLFF. The CDR3 nucleotides are TGTGCCAGTAGTATAGATCCAGATGTTGCAACTAATGAAAAACTGTTTTTT.

This chain connects TRBV4-1 to TRBJ2-1, with 7 bases identical to TRBD1. V trimming: 4 bases; J trimming: 0 bases; junction bases outside the gene matches: 6. This CDR3 comprises 16 residues. Per germline, CDR1 MGHRA and CDR2 YSYEKL. DNA for the CDR3: TGCGCCAGCAGCCGCCGGACAGGACTCTCCTACAATGAGCAGTTCTTC. It specifies CASSRRTGLSYNEQFF.

V is TRBV29-1 and J is TRBJ1-2; D gene ambiguous. The CDR3 extends over 13 amino acids. Between the trimmed V and J ends, which lost 3 bases and 0 bases, there was a span of 8 bases. Germline V gene sequence: CDR1 SQVTM, CDR2 ANQGSEA. CDR3 in amino acids: CSVDGITNYGYTF. The CDR3 region has the DNA TGCAGCGTTGACGGGATCACTAACTATGGCTACACCTTC.

This sequence joins TRBV29-1 and TRBJ2-5; D ambiguous. The length of the CDR3 is 12 residues. CDR1 and CDR2 from the germline V gene are SQVTM and ANQGSEA. The CDR3 nucleotides are TGCAGTGCCGGCTCCGGAGAAGAGACCCAGTACTTC. As protein: CSAGSGEETQYF.

This clone was recorded once. This chain uses TRBV5-4 with TRBJ2-7; 7 bases line up with TRBD1. V lost 3 bases to trimming and J lost 3 bases; unmatched junction nucleotides: 6. This CDR3 has 14 amino acids. CDR1 and CDR2 (germline): SGHNT, YYREEE (reference sequence). In nucleotides, the CDR3 is TGTGCCAGCAGCTCGACCACAGGGGACTACGAGCAGTACTTC. It codes for CASSSTTGDYEQYF.

This clone has a single count. J is TRBJ1-5 and V is TRBV2; no clear D. The V and J ends lost 2 bases and 5 bases respectively, with 7 bases between them. Per germline, CDR1 SNHLY and CDR2 FYNNEI. The CDR3 extends over 13 amino acids. The CDR3: CASSERRDQPQHF. In DNA, the CDR3 is TGTGCCAGCAGTGAAAGAAGAGATCAGCCCCAGCATTTT.

CDR3 nucleotides: TGCGCCAGCAGCTTGATGCAGGGAAGGTCCTACGAGCAGTACTTC. Its translation: CASSLMQGRSYEQYF. The chain is built from TRBV5-1 and TRBJ2-7, with D maybe TRBD1 (5 bases). The germline CDR1 and CDR2 sequences are SGHRS and YFSETQ. V was shortened by 1 base and J by 1 base, with 12 bases between the two germline ends. CDR3 length: 15 residues. Combining the CDR3 with reference TRBV5-1 and TRBJ2-7 gives the whole variable domain KAGVTQTPRYLIKTRGQQVTLSCSPISGHRSVSWYQQTPGQGLQFLFEYFSETQRNKGNFPGRFSGRQFSNSRSEMNVSTLELGDSALYLCASSLMQGRSYEQYFGPGTRLTVT.

This clone was recorded only once. The chain uses TRBV5-4 and TRBJ2-7; D possibly corresponds to TRBD2 (6 bases). The germline gives CDR1 SGHNT, CDR2 YYREEE (reference sequence). The V end lost 5 bases, the J end lost 3 bases, and 15 bases lay between the germline ends. The CDR3 runs 14 residues. Written as DNA, the CDR3 is TGTGCCAGCAGTTCCCATGGGGGGATCTACGAGCAGTACTTC. Protein sequence: CASSSHGGIYEQYF.

J is TRBJ2-3 and V is TRBV9; 10 bases line up with TRBD2. This CDR3 comprises 17 residues. Looked up from germline, CDR1 is SGDLS and CDR2 is YYNGEE. The trim removed 0 bases at V and 2 bases at J, leaving 6 bases unmatched. CDR3 loop: CASSVEAGGPLTDTQYF. The DNA of the CDR3 is TGTGCCAGCAGCGTAGAAGCGGGGGGGCCCCTCACAGATACGCAGTATTTT.

The V and J genes are TRBV5-1 and TRBJ2-5; 8 bases map to TRBD2. The CDR3 length is 16 residues. V was clipped by 4 bases and J by 4 bases; unmatched bases: 12. Germline CDR1 is SGHRS and CDR2 is YFSETQ. Written as DNA, the CDR3 is TGCGCCAGCAGCCTAGCCGCCGGACTAGCTGGAGAGACCCAGTACTTC. As protein: CASSLAAGLAGETQYF.

For the CDR3, the DNA is TGTGCCACCAGCAAGATACAGGGTTGGGACACTGAAGCTTTCTTT. Translated: CATSKIQGWDTEAFF. The gene calls are TRBV15 and TRBJ1-1; D might be TRBD1 (6 bases). Germline CDR1 and CDR2: LNHNV and YYDKDF (reference sequence). Trimming cost V 4 bases and J 3 bases, with 15 bases left between them. The CDR3 covers 15 residues.

This clone was detected only a few times. This chain joins TRBV7-2 and TRBJ2-3; D is possibly TRBD2 (6 bases). Trimming left V 7 bases short and J 4 bases short, with 21 bases between. This CDR3 comprises 16 residues. Per germline, CDR1 SGHTA and CDR2 FQGNSA. As DNA, the CDR3 is TGTGCCAGCACTCACCCCCTTGGGGGGTACGCAGATACGCAGTATTTT. Protein product: CASTHPLGGYADTQYF.

This clone was detected only a few times. The chain links TRBV11-2 to TRBJ1-5; 7 bases agree with TRBD1. CDR3 length: 18 amino acids. V was clipped by 0 bases and J by 9 bases; unmatched bases: 17. The germline CDR1 and CDR2 sequences are SGHAT and FQNNGV. The CDR3: CASSLDRGGRTHQRPQHF. The CDR3 region has the DNA TGTGCCAGCAGCTTAGATAGAGGGGGCAGAACCCATCAGCGGCCCCAGCATTTT.

The chain is built from TRBV11-3 and TRBJ2-2, with 15 positions matching TRBD2. Germline V gene sequence: CDR1 SGHNT, CDR2 YENEEA. The CDR3 covers 18 residues. The V segment lost 2 bases and the J segment 4 bases; nucleotides outside the gene matches: 5. The CDR3 sequence is CASSLKGLAGGGTGELFF. The CDR3 DNA is TGTGCCAGCAGCTTAAAGGGACTAGCGGGAGGAGGCACCGGGGAGCTGTTTTTT.

This chain links TRBV12-5 with TRBJ2-7; the match to TRBD1 covers 8 bases. V dropped 2 bases and J dropped 4; count of bases not matched to a gene: 10. Per germline, CDR1 LGHNT and CDR2 FRNRAP. This CDR3 region has 16 residues. CDR3 in DNA: TGTGCTAGTGGTTTGACTACGCGGGACAGGAGGTACGAGCAGTACTTC. Its protein product is CASGLTTRDRRYEQYF.